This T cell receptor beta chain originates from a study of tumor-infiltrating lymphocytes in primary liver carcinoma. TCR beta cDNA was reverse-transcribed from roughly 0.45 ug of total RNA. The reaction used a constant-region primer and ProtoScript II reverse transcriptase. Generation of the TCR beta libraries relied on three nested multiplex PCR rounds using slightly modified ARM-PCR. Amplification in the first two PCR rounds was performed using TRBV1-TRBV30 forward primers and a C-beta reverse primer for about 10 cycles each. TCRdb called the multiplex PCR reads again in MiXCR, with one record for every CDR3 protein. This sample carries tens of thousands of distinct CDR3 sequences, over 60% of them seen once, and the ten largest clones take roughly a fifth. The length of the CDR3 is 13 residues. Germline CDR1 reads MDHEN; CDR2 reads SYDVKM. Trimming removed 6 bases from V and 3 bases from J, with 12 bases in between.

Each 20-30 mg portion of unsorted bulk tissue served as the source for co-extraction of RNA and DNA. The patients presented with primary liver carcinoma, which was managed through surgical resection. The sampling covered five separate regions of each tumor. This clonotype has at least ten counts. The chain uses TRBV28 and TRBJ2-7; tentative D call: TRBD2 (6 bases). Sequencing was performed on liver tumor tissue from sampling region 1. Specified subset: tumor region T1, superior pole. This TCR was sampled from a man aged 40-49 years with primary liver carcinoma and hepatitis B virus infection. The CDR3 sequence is CASSFMGGYEQYF. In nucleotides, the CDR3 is TGTGCCAGCAGCTTCATGGGGGGCTACGAGCAGTACTTC.